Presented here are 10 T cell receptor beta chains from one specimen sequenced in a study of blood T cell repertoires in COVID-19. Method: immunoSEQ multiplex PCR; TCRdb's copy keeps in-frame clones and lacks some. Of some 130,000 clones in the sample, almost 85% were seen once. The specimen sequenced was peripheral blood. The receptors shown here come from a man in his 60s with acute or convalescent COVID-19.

The CDR3 nucleotides read TGCAGCGGTACACAGGGTGACTATGGCTACACCTTC. Protein product: CSGTQGDYGYTF. The chain uses TRBV29-1 and TRBJ1-2, with D tentatively TRBD1 (6 bases). Germline CDR1 reads SQVTM; CDR2 reads ANQGSEA. V was trimmed by 7 bases and J by 3 bases, leaving 12 bases between them. The CDR3 consists of 12 residues.

The CDR3 DNA reads TGTGCCAGTAGTGTCGGACAGGGGAACACTGAAGCTTTCTTT. Protein product: CASSVGQGNTEAFF. The chain carries TRBV19 and TRBJ1-1, with 8 bases identical to TRBD1. V dropped 5 bases and J dropped 1; count of bases not matched to a gene: 3. The germline V gene has CDR1 LNHDA and CDR2 SQIVND (reference sequence). The length of the CDR3 is 14 residues.

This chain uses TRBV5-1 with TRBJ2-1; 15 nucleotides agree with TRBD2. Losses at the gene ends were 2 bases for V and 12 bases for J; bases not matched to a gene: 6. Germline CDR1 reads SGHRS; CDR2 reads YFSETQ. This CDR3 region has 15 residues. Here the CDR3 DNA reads TGCGCCAGCAGCTTACGGACTAGCGGGGGGGATGCGCAGTTCTTC. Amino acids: CASSLRTSGGDAQFF.

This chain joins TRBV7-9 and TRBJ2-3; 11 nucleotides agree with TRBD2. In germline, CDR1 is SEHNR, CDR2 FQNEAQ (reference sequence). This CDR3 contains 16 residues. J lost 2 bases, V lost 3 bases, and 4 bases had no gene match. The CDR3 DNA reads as TGTGCCAGCAGCTTCCTAGCGGGAGGCCCCACAGATACGCAGTATTTT. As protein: CASSFLAGGPTDTQYF.

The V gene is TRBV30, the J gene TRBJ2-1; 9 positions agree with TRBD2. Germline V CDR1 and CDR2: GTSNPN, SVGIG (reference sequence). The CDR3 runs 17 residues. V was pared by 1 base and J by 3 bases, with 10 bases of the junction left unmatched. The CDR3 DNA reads TGTGCCTGGAGTGGAAAAACTAGCGGGCGGATCTACAATGAGCAGTTCTTC. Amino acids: CAWSGKTSGRIYNEQFF.

The CDR3 DNA reads TGTGCCAGCAGCCAAGGGGGACTAGCGGTTTCCTACAATGAGCAGTTCTTC. It encodes CASSQGGLAVSYNEQFF. The chain recombines TRBV3-1 (or the pseudogene TRBV3-2) with TRBJ2-1; TRBD2 aligns across 11 bases. With 1 base clipped from V and 1 base from J, the junction kept 3 bases outside the gene matches. Germline-derived CDR1 and CDR2 are LGHDT and YNNKEL (reference sequence). The CDR3 is 17 amino acids.

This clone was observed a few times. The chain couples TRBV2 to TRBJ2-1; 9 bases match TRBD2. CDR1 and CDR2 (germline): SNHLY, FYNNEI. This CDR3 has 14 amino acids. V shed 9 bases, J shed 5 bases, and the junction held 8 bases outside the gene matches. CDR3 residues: CARPGSSGDNEQFF. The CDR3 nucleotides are TGTGCCAGACCCGGGTCTAGCGGGGACAATGAGCAGTTCTTC.

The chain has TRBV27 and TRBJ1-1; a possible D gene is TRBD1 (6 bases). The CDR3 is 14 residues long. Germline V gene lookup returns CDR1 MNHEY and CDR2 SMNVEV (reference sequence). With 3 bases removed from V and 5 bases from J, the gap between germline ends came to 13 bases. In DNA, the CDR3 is TGTGCCAGCAGTTTTTCAACCAGGGGAACTGAAGCTTTCTTT. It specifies CASSFSTRGTEAFF.

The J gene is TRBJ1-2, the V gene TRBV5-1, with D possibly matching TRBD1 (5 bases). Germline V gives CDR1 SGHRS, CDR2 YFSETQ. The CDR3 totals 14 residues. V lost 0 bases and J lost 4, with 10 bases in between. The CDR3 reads CASSLVGVTYGYTF. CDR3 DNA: TGCGCCAGCAGCTTGGTAGGGGTTACCTATGGCTACACCTTC.

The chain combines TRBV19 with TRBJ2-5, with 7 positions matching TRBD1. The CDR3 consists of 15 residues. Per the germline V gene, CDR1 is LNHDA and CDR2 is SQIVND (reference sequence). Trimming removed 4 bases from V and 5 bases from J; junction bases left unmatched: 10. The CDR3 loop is CASSTPTGLGETQYF. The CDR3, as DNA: TGTGCCAGTAGTACCCCGACAGGGTTGGGGGAGACCCAGTACTTC.